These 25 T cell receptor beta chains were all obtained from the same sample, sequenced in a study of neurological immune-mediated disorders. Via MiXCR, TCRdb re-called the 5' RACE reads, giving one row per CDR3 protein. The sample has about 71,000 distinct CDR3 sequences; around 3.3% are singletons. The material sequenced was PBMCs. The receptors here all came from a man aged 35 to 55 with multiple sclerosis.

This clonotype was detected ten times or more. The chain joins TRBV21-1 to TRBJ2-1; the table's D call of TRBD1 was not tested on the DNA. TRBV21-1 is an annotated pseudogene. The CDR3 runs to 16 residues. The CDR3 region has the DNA TGTGCCAGCAGCAAACTCCGAGGGGCAGGCGACAATGAGCAGTTCTTC. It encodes CASSKLRGAGDNEQFF.

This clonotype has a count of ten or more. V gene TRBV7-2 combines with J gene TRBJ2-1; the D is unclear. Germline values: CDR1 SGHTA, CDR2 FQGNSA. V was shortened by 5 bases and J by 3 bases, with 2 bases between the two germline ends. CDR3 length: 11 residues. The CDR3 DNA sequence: TGTGCCAGCAGCGTCTACAATGAGCAGTTCTTC. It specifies CASSVYNEQFF.

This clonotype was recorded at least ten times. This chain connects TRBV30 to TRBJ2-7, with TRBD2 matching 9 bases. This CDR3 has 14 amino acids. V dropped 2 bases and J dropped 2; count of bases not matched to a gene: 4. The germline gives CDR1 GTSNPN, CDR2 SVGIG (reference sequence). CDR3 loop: CAWSPLAGPYEQYF. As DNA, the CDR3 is TGTGCCTGGAGTCCCCTAGCGGGACCCTACGAGCAGTACTTC.

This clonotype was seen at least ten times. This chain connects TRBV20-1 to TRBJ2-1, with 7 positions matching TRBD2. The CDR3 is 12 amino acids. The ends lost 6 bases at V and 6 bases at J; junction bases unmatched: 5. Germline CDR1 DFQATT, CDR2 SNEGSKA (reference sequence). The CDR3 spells CSAGGSSNEQFF. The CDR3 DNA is TGCAGTGCCGGCGGGAGTAGCAATGAGCAGTTCTTC.

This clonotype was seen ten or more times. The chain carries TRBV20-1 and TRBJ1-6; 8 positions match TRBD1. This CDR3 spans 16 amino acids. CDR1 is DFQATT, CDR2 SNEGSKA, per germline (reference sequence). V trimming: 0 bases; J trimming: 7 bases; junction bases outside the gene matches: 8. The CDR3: CSARDPTTGGNSPLHF. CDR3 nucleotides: TGCAGTGCTAGAGATCCCACAACAGGGGGGAATTCACCCCTCCACTTT.

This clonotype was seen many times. The CDR3 DNA is TGTGCCAGCAGTCTACTTCGGGGACCCCTCCACTTT. Translating gives CASSLLRGPLHF. This chain joins TRBV12-3 or TRBV12-4 and TRBJ1-6, with D unclear. The CDR3 totals 12 residues. Trimming took 5 bases from V and 12 from J, leaving 11 bases between them.

The CDR3: CARIQDFANTGELFF. CDR3 nucleotides: TGCGCCAGGATACAGGACTTCGCGAACACCGGGGAGCTGTTTTTT. The chain employs TRBV10-1 and TRBJ2-2, with D perhaps TRBD1 or TRBD2 (5 bases each). From germline, CDR1 is WNHNN and CDR2 SYGVQD (reference sequence). This CDR3 has 15 residues. The V end was cut by 9 bases, the J end by 0 bases, with 14 bases between.

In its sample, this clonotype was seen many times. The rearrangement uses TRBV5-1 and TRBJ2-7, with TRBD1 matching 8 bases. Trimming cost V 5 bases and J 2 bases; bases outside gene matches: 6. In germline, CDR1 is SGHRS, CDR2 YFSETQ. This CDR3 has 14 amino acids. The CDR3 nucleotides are TGCGCCAGCAGACCTCAGACAGGGGCCTACGAGCAGTACTTC. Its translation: CASRPQTGAYEQYF.

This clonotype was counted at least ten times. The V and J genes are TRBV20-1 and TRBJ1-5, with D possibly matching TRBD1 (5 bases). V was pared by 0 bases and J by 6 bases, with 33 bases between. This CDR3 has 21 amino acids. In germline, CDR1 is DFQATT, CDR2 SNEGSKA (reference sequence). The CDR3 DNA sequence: TGCAGTGCTAGAGAGAGGGGTCCGGGCCAGCTCTGGAGGGTCTCCCTTCAGCCCCAGCATTTT. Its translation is CSARERGPGQLWRVSLQPQHF.

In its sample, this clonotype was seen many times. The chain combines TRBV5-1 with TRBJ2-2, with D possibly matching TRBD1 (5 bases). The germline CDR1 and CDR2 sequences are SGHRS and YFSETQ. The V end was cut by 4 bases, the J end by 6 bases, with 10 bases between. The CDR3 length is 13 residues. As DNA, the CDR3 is TGCGCCAGCAGCATACAGACAGCCGGGGAGCTGTTTTTT. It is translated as CASSIQTAGELFF.

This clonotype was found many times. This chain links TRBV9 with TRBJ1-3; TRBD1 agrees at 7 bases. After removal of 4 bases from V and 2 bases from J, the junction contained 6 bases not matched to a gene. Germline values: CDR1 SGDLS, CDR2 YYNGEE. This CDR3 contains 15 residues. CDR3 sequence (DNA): TGTGCCAGCAGCTTAACGACAGGGACTGGAAACACCATATATTTT. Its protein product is CASSLTTGTGNTIYF.

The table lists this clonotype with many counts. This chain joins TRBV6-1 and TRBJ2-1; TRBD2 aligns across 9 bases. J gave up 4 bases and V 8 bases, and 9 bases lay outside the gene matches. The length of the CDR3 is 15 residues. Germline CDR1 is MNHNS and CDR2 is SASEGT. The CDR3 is CASGNSGGLYNEQFF. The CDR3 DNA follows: TGTGCCAGCGGAAATAGCGGGGGCTTATACAATGAGCAGTTCTTC.

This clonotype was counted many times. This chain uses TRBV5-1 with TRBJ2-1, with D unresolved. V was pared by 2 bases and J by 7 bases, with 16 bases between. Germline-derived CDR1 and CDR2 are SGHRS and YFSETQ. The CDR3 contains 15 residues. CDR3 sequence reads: CASSLGTPQRNEQFF. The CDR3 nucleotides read TGCGCCAGCAGCTTAGGCACTCCGCAAAGGAATGAGCAGTTCTTC.

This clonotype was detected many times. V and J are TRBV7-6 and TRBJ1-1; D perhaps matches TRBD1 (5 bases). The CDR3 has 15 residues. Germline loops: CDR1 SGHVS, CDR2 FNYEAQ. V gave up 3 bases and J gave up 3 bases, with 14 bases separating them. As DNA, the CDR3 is TGTGCCAGCAGCTTGTGGGGGGACTCTGACACTGAAGCTTTCTTT. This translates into CASSLWGDSDTEAFF.

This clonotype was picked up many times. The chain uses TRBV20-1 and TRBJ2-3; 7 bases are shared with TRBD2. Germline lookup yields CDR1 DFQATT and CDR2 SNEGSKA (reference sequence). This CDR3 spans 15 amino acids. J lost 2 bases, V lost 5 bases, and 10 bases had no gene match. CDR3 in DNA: TGCAGTGCTCACAGAAGCGGGGACGACACAGATACGCAGTATTTT. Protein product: CSAHRSGDDTDTQYF.

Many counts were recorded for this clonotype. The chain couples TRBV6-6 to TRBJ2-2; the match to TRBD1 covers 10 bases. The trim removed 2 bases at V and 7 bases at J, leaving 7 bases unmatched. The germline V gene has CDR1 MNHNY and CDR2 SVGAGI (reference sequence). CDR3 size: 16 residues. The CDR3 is CASSYGGGQGVGELFF. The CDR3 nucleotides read TGTGCCAGCAGTTACGGGGGAGGACAGGGGGTCGGGGAGCTGTTTTTT.

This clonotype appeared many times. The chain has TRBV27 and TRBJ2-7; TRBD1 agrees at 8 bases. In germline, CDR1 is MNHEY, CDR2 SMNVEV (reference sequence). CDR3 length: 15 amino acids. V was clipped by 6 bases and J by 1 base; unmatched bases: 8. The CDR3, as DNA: TGTGCCAGCAGCTACCTTGGGACAGGTTCCTACGAGCAGTACTTC. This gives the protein CASSYLGTGSYEQYF.

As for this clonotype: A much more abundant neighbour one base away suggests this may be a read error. CDR3 sequence (DNA): TGCAGTGATAGCGGGGGGGCCGGAGAGACCCAGTACTTC. Translation: CSDSGGAGETQYF. The chain combines TRBV20-1 with TRBJ2-5; 11 nucleotides agree with TRBD2. Germline V gene sequence: CDR1 DFQATT, CDR2 SNEGSKA (reference sequence). CDR3 length: 13 residues. J lost 4 bases, V lost 7 bases, and 5 bases had no gene match.

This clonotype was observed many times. CDR3 sequence reads: CASSLSDGPNEKLFF. CDR3 bases: TGCGCCAGCAGCTTGTCGGACGGACCTAATGAAAAACTGTTTTTT. The chain couples TRBV5-1 to TRBJ1-4, with unresolved D. Trimming removed 1 base at V and 3 bases at J, with 10 bases between. This CDR3 is built from 15 residues. CDR1 is SGHRS, CDR2 YFSETQ, per germline. The full variable domain, in which reference TRBV5-1 and TRBJ1-4 provide the parts outside the CDR3, is KAGVTQTPRYLIKTRGQQVTLSCSPISGHRSVSWYQQTPGQGLQFLFEYFSETQRNKGNFPGRFSGRQFSNSRSEMNVSTLELGDSALYLCASSLSDGPNEKLFFGSGTQLSVL.

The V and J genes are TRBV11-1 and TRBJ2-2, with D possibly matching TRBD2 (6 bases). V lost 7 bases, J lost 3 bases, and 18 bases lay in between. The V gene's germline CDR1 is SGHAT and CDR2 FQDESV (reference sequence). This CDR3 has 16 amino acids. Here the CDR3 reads CASTLLGGADTGELFF. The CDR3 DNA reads TGTGCCAGCACCTTGTTAGGAGGGGCCGACACCGGGGAGCTGTTTTTT.

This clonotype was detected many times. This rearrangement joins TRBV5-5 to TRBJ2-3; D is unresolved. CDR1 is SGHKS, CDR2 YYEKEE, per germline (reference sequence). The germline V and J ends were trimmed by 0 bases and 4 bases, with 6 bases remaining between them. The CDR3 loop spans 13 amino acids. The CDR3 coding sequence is TGTGCCAGCAGCTTGGGAGGTTCAGATACGCAGTATTTT. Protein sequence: CASSLGGSDTQYF.

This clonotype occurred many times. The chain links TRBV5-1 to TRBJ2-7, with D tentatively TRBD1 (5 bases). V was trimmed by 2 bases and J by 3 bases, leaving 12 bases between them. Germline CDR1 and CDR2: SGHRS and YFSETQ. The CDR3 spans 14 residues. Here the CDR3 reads CASSFGVDSYEQYF. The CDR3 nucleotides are TGCGCCAGCAGCTTTGGGGTTGACAGCTACGAGCAGTACTTC.

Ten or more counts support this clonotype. This CDR3 is CASSLGGRSNQPQHF. CDR3 DNA: TGTGCCAGCAGCTTAGGGGGTCGGAGCAATCAGCCCCAGCATTTT. The chain combines TRBV7-6 with TRBJ1-5; D is ambiguous. CDR3 size: 15 residues. Germline CDR1 and CDR2: SGHVS and FNYEAQ. Trimming cost V 1 base and J 1 base, with 8 bases left between them.

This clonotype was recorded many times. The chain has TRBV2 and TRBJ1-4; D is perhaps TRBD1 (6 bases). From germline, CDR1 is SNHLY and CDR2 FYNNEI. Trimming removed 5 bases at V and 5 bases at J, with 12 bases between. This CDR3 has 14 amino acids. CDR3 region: CASSPGQPNEKLFF. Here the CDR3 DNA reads TGTGCCAGCAGTCCGGGACAACCGAATGAAAAACTGTTTTTT. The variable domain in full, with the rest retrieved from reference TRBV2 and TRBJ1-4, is EPEVTQTPSHQVTQMGQEVILRCVPISNHLYFYWYRQILGQKVEFLVSFYNNEISEKSEIFDDQFSVERPDGSNFTLKIRSTKLEDSAMYFCASSPGQPNEKLFFGSGTQLSVL.

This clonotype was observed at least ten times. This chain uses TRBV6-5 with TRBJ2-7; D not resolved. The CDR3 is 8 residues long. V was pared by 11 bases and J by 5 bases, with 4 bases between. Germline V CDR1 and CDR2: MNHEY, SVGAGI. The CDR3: CAPDEQYF. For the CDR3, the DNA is TGTGCCCCGGACGAGCAGTACTTC.